This T cell receptor beta chain was identified in a study of technical replicates of blood from several donors. Method: immunoSEQ multiplex PCR; TCRdb's copy keeps in-frame clones and lacks some. The sample shows some 64,000 clones, over 90% of them seen only once. Sequenced sample: PBMCs. This receptor was taken from a human donor in good health. Some clones in this sample may be carry-over from other donors' samples.

CDR3 nucleotide sequence: TGCGCCAGCAGCCCGGACAGAGTGAATGAAAAACTGTTTTTT. Its protein is CASSPDRVNEKLFF. The chain joins TRBV4-1 to TRBJ1-4; tentative D call: TRBD1 (6 bases). Trimming took 4 bases from V and 5 from J, leaving 11 bases between them. Germline CDR1 and CDR2: MGHRA and YSYEKL. CDR3 length equals 14 residues.